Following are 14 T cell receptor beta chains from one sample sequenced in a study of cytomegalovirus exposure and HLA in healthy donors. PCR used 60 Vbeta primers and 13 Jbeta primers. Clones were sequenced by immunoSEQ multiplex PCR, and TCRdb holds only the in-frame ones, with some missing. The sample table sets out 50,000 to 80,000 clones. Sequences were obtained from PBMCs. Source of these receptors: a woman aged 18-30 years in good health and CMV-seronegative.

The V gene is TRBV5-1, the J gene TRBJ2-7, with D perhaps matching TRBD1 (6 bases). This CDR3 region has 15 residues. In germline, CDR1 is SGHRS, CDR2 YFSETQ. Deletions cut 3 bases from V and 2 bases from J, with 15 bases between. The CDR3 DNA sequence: TGCGCCAGCAGCTCATGGACAGAGGGAACCTACGAGCAGTACTTC. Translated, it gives CASSSWTEGTYEQYF. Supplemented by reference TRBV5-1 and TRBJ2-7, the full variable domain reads KAGVTQTPRYLIKTRGQQVTLSCSPISGHRSVSWYQQTPGQGLQFLFEYFSETQRNKGNFPGRFSGRQFSNSRSEMNVSTLELGDSALYLCASSSWTEGTYEQYFGPGTRLTVT.

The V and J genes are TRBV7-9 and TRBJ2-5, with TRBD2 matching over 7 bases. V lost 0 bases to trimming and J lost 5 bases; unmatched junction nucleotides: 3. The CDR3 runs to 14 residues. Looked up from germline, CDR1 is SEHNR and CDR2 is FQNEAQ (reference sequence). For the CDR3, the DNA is TGTGCCAGCAGCTTAGCGGGGGGGGAGGAGACCCAGTACTTC. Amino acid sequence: CASSLAGGEETQYF.

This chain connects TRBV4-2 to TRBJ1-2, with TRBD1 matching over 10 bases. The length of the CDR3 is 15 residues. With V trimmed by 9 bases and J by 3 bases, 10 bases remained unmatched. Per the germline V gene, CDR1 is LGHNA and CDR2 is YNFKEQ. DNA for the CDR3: TGTGCCAGTGGGCGGGACAGGGGTCTTCACTATGGCTACACCTTC. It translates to CASGRDRGLHYGYTF.

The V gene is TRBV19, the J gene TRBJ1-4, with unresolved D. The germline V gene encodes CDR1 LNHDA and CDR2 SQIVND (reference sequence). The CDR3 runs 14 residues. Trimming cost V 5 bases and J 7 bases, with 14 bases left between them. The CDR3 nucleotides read TGTGCCAGTAGTTCCGGGATCCATCTTGAAAAACTGTTTTTT. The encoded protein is CASSSGIHLEKLFF.

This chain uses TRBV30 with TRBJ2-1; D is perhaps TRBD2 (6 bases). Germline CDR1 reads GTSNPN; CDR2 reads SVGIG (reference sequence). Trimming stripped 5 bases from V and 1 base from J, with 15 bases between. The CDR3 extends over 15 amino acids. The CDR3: CAWGAMGLSYNEQFF. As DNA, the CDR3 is TGTGCCTGGGGTGCAATGGGACTTTCCTACAATGAGCAGTTCTTC. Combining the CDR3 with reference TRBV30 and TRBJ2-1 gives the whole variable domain SQTIHQWPATLVQPVGSPLSLECTVEGTSNPNLYWYRQAAGRGLQLLFYSVGIGQISSEVPQNLSASRPQDRQFILSSKKLLLSDSGFYLCAWGAMGLSYNEQFFGPGTRLTVL.

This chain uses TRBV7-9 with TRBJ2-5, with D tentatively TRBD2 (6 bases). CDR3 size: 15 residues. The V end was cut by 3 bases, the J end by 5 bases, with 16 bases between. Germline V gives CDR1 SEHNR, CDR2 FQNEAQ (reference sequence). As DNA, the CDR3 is TGTGCCAGCAGCTTTCTGGGAGGCGGTAGGGAGACCCAGTACTTC. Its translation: CASSFLGGGRETQYF.

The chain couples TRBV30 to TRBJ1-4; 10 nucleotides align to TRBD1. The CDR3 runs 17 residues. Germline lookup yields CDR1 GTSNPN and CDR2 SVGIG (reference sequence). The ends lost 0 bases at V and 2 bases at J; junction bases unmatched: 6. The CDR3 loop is CAWSVIGTGVTNEKLFF. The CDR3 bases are TGTGCCTGGAGTGTAATCGGGACAGGGGTTACTAATGAAAAACTGTTTTTT.

In DNA, the CDR3 is TGTGCCAGCAGCCCGGGGAGAGCCTCCTACAATGAGCAGTTCTTC. The encoded protein is CASSPGRASYNEQFF. The gene calls are TRBV9 and TRBJ2-1; possible D gene TRBD2, 5 bases. Germline-derived CDR1 and CDR2 are SGDLS and YYNGEE. With 4 bases removed from V and 0 bases from J, the gap between germline ends came to 11 bases. CDR3 length: 15 amino acids.

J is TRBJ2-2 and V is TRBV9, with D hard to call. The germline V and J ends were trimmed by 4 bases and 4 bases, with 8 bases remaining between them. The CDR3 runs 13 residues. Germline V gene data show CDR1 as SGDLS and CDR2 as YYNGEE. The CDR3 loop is CASSPSSTGELFF. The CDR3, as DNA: TGTGCCAGCAGCCCTTCGAGCACCGGGGAGCTGTTTTTT.

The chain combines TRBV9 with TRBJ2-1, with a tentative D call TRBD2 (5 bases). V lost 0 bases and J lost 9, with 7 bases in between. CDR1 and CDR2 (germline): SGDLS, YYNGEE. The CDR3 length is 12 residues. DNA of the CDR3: TGTGCCAGCAGCGTAGAGACTATTGAGCAGTTCTTC. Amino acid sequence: CASSVETIEQFF.

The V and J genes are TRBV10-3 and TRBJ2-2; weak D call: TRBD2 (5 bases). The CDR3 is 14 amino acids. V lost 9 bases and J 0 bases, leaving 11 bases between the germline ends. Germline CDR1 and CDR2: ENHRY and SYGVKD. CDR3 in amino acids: CAIQRSANTGELFF. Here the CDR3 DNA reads TGTGCCATACAGCGGAGCGCGAACACCGGGGAGCTGTTTTTT.

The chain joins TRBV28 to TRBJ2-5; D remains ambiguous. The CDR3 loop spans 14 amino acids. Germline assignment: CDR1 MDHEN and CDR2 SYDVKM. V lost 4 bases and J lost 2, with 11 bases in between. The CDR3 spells CASSSSGPQETQYF. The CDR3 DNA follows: TGTGCCAGCAGTTCCTCTGGGCCACAAGAGACCCAGTACTTC.

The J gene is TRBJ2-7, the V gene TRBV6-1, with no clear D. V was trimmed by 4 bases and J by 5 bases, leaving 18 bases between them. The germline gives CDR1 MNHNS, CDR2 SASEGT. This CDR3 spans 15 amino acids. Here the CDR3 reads CASSGDTSPAHEQYF. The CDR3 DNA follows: TGTGCCAGCAGTGGCGACACTTCCCCCGCCCACGAGCAGTACTTC.

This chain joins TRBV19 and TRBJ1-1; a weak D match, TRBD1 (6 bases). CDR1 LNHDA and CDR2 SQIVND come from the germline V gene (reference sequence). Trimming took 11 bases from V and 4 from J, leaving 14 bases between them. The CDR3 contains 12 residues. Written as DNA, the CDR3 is TGTGCCGGAGAAACAGGGCCCACTGAAGCTTTCTTT. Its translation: CAGETGPTEAFF.